The 25 T cell receptor beta chains below all came from one sample that was sequenced in a study of cytomegalovirus exposure and HLA in healthy donors. Profiled with immunoSEQ multiplex PCR; TCRdb holds only in-frame clones, not every one. The repertoire holds a few hundred thousand clones, with less than 90% as singletons. Material: PBMCs. The source of these receptors is a man in his late teens or twenties in good health and CMV-seropositive.

This clone was detected once. J is TRBJ1-2 and V is TRBV30; D not resolved. The CDR3 has 13 amino acids. Germline V lookup: CDR1 GTSNPN, CDR2 SVGIG (reference sequence). V lost 2 bases to trimming and J lost 5 bases, with 12 bases between them. The CDR3 bases are TGTGCCTGGAGTTCGAGCATTTCTTATGGCTACACCTTC. Amino acid sequence: CAWSSSISYGYTF.

This sequence joins TRBV7-8 and TRBJ2-4; TRBD2 agrees at 8 bases. Germline assignment: CDR1 SGHVS and CDR2 FQNEAQ. This CDR3 is 14 amino acids long. V gave up 1 base and J gave up 7 bases; unmatched junction bases: 3. The DNA of the CDR3 is TGTGCCAGCAGCTTAGTGTCTAGCGGGAACATTCAGTACTTC. Encoded protein: CASSLVSSGNIQYF.

V usage is TRBV6-6 and J usage is TRBJ1-5; the match to TRBD1 covers 7 bases. The CDR3 has 13 amino acids. CDR1 and CDR2 from the germline V gene are MNHNY and SVGAGI (reference sequence). J gave up 5 bases and V 6 bases, and 4 bases lay outside the gene matches. CDR3 in amino acids: CASRRQGHQPQHF. CDR3 DNA sequence: TGTGCCAGCAGGCGACAGGGCCATCAGCCCCAGCATTTT.

The CDR3 loop reads CASRHRANYGYTF. CDR3 bases: TGTGCCAGTAGACACAGGGCGAACTATGGCTACACCTTC. The V and J genes are TRBV19 and TRBJ1-2; the D gene is possibly TRBD1 (6 bases). Trimming removed 6 bases from V and 2 bases from J, with 10 bases in between. Germline CDR1 and CDR2: LNHDA and SQIVND (reference sequence). This CDR3 region has 13 residues.

The chain joins TRBV28 to TRBJ1-5; D might be TRBD1 (6 bases). Between the trimmed V and J ends, which lost 5 bases and 7 bases, there was a span of 15 bases. Germline lookup yields CDR1 MDHEN and CDR2 SYDVKM. The CDR3 length is 14 residues. This chain's CDR3 is CASSPPGVGQPQHF. CDR3 coding DNA: TGTGCCAGCAGTCCACCAGGGGTCGGCCAGCCCCAGCATTTT. The variable domain in full, with the rest retrieved from reference TRBV28 and TRBJ1-5, is DVKVTQSSRYLVKRTGEKVFLECVQDMDHENMFWYRQDPGLGLRLIYFSYDVKMKEKGDIPEGYSVSREKKERFSLILESASTNQTSMYLCASSPPGVGQPQHFGDGTRLSIL.

This clone was seen only a few times. The rearrangement links TRBV19 to TRBJ2-1; 7 nucleotides agree with TRBD2. Germline V gives CDR1 LNHDA, CDR2 SQIVND (reference sequence). The CDR3 length is 13 residues. Unmatched junction bases numbered 9, after V lost 10 bases and J lost 6 bases. The CDR3 here is CATRGGSSNEQFF. CDR3 DNA sequence: TGTGCCACGCGGGGCGGGAGCTCCAATGAGCAGTTCTTC.

The CDR3 region is CASSLFGTLNTGELFF. The CDR3 DNA follows: TGTGCCAGCAGTTTATTCGGGACACTTAACACCGGGGAGCTGTTTTTT. The chain carries TRBV27 and TRBJ2-2, with a weak D call TRBD1 (6 bases). The germline V gene has CDR1 MNHEY and CDR2 SMNVEV (reference sequence). Trimming pared 1 base from V and 2 bases from J, leaving 11 bases between. There are 16 residues in the CDR3.

The genes are TRBV19 and TRBJ2-5; 10 nucleotides match TRBD2. Gene TRBJ2-7 matches the end of the DNA better, so the J call may be wrong. The germline gives CDR1 LNHDA, CDR2 SQIVND (reference sequence). The CDR3 consists of 15 residues. This CDR3 reads CASSASGSFSYEQYF. CDR3 nucleotide sequence: TGTGCCAGTAGTGCTAGCGGGAGTTTCTCCTACGAGCAGTACTTC.

This clone was seen just once. The chain uses TRBV19 and TRBJ1-2; D perhaps matches TRBD1 (6 bases). This CDR3 is 15 amino acids long. With 2 bases removed from V and 4 bases from J, the gap between germline ends came to 14 bases. Germline V gene lookup returns CDR1 LNHDA and CDR2 SQIVND (reference sequence). For the CDR3, the DNA is TGTGCCAGTAGTATAACGGCGGGGGGCATCTATGGCTACACCTTC. This sequence encodes CASSITAGGIYGYTF.

The chain carries TRBV25-1 and TRBJ1-2, with a weak D call TRBD1 (6 bases). CDR1 is MGHDK, CDR2 SYGVNS, per germline. The CDR3 is 15 residues long. V lost 3 bases and J lost 4, with 15 bases in between. The DNA of the CDR3 is TGTGCCAGCAGTGAGCACAGGGATGGAATCTATGGCTACACCTTC. This gives the protein CASSEHRDGIYGYTF.

J is TRBJ1-3 and V is TRBV2; perhaps TRBD1 as D (5 bases). CDR1 SNHLY and CDR2 FYNNEI come from the germline V gene. The CDR3 has 16 amino acids. Trimming stripped 5 bases from V and 0 bases from J, with 14 bases between. CDR3 coding DNA: TGTGCCAGCAGTCGACCCCCAGGGAGCTCTGGAAACACCATATATTTT. Amino acids: CASSRPPGSSGNTIYF.

The chain combines TRBV6-4 with TRBJ2-3; perhaps D is TRBD1 or TRBD2 (6 bases each). V was pared by 8 bases and J by 1 base, with 16 bases between. Looked up from germline, CDR1 is MRHNA and CDR2 is SNTAGT. The length of the CDR3 is 15 residues. The CDR3 bases are TGTGCCAGCGGATCACAGGGAGGAGGCACAGATACGCAGTATTTT. Encoded protein: CASGSQGGGTDTQYF.

The rearrangement joins TRBV5-1 to TRBJ1-1; TRBD1 agrees at 10 bases. Germline values: CDR1 SGHRS, CDR2 YFSETQ. The V gene end was trimmed by 0 bases and the J gene end by 5 bases; junction bases not matched to a gene: 10. This CDR3 contains 17 residues. The CDR3 region has the DNA TGCGCCAGCAGCTTGGGCTTCCGGGACAGGGGACGTACTGAAGCTTTCTTT. This encodes CASSLGFRDRGRTEAFF.

The gene calls are TRBV5-4 and TRBJ2-7, with 9 bases that match TRBD1. The CDR3 contains 14 residues. CDR1 is SGHNT and CDR2 is YYREEE in the germline V gene (reference sequence). J gave up 5 bases and V 1 base, and 4 bases lay outside the gene matches. The CDR3 bases are TGTGCCAGCAGCTTGCGGACAGGGGAGCACGAGCAGTACTTC. This sequence encodes CASSLRTGEHEQYF.

V and J are TRBV19 and TRBJ2-7; possible D gene TRBD2, 7 bases. The V and J ends lost 4 bases and 2 bases respectively, with 9 bases between them. The CDR3 contains 13 residues. Germline loops: CDR1 LNHDA, CDR2 SQIVND (reference sequence). The CDR3 DNA is TGTGCCAGTAGTAAAGGGGGGGCCTACGAGCAGTACTTC. Translation: CASSKGGAYEQYF.

This rearrangement joins TRBV5-1 to TRBJ2-7, with 14 bases that match TRBD2. Germline values: CDR1 SGHRS, CDR2 YFSETQ. This CDR3 is 15 amino acids long. The ends lost 3 bases at V and 6 bases at J; junction bases unmatched: 5. The CDR3 DNA follows: TGCGCCAGCAGCTCAGGGACTAGCGGGAGCTTCGAGCAGTACTTC. This encodes CASSSGTSGSFEQYF. Combining the CDR3 with reference TRBV5-1 and TRBJ2-7 gives the whole variable domain KAGVTQTPRYLIKTRGQQVTLSCSPISGHRSVSWYQQTPGQGLQFLFEYFSETQRNKGNFPGRFSGRQFSNSRSEMNVSTLELGDSALYLCASSSGTSGSFEQYFGPGTRLTVT.

J is TRBJ2-3 and V is TRBV27; D perhaps matches TRBD2 (5 bases). Germline assignment: CDR1 MNHEY and CDR2 SMNVEV (reference sequence). The CDR3 consists of 13 residues. The V and J ends lost 6 bases and 4 bases respectively, with 11 bases between them. The CDR3 protein is CASRRADPDTQYF. In nucleotides, the CDR3 is TGTGCCAGCAGGAGGGCTGATCCAGATACGCAGTATTTT.

The sample holds a few counts of this clone. The rearrangement uses TRBV19 and TRBJ2-2, with D possibly being TRBD2 (6 bases). This CDR3 comprises 15 residues. V lost 6 bases, J lost 0 bases, and 11 bases lay in between. CDR1 LNHDA and CDR2 SQIVND come from the germline V gene (reference sequence). Here the CDR3 DNA reads TGTGCCAGTAGGCCTAGCGTCGCGAACACCGGGGAGCTGTTTTTT. Its protein product is CASRPSVANTGELFF.

The chain recombines TRBV27 with TRBJ2-1, with 15 nucleotides matching TRBD2. Germline V gives CDR1 MNHEY, CDR2 SMNVEV (reference sequence). Losses at the gene ends were 7 bases for V and 0 bases for J; bases not matched to a gene: 10. This CDR3 contains 19 residues. CDR3 loop: CASTTSGLAGGGSYNEQFF. Written as DNA, the CDR3 is TGTGCCAGCACGACTTCTGGACTAGCGGGAGGGGGCTCCTACAATGAGCAGTTCTTC.

The chain uses TRBV30 and TRBJ2-6; D is uncertain. Germline V gene sequence: CDR1 GTSNPN, CDR2 SVGIG (reference sequence). Between the trimmed V and J ends, which lost 2 bases and 7 bases, there was a span of 9 bases. This CDR3 region has 13 residues. The CDR3 reads CAWSPGLANVLTF. In DNA, the CDR3 is TGTGCCTGGAGTCCTGGCCTCGCCAACGTCCTGACTTTC.

The chain is built from TRBV6-1 and TRBJ2-7; D may be TRBD1 (5 bases). This CDR3 region has 15 residues. CDR1 is MNHNS and CDR2 is SASEGT in the germline V gene. V dropped 4 bases and J dropped 0 bases, with 13 bases sitting between them. CDR3 region: CASSGGRASSYEQYF. CDR3 in DNA: TGTGCCAGCAGTGGGGGCAGGGCTAGCTCCTACGAGCAGTACTTC.

The J gene is TRBJ1-2, the V gene TRBV28, with 7 bases fitting TRBD1. This CDR3 is built from 14 residues. V shed 2 bases, J shed 8 bases, and the junction held 8 bases outside the gene matches. Germline V gene data show CDR1 as MDHEN and CDR2 as SYDVKM. In DNA form, the CDR3 reads TGTGCCAGCAGTTTACAGACAGGGAAATTCGGCTACACCTTC. Residues: CASSLQTGKFGYTF.

V is TRBV4-2 and J is TRBJ1-5; D may be TRBD1 (5 bases). The CDR3 contains 18 residues. Germline V lookup: CDR1 LGHNA, CDR2 YNFKEQ. V lost 2 bases and J lost 0, with 17 bases in between. DNA for the CDR3: TGTGCCAGCAGCCAACCCCGCGGGACCGGAATTAGCAATCAGCCCCAGCATTTT. It translates to CASSQPRGTGISNQPQHF.

V is TRBV7-8 and J is TRBJ2-7, with D perhaps matching TRBD1 (5 bases). V shed 2 bases and J shed 2 bases, with 13 bases lying between them. Germline V gene sequence: CDR1 SGHVS, CDR2 FQNEAQ. The CDR3 is 15 amino acids. The CDR3 nucleotides read TGTGCCAGCAGCTTAACGGCAGGGTGGACCTACGAGCAGTACTTC. Protein sequence: CASSLTAGWTYEQYF.

The rearrangement joins TRBV27 to TRBJ2-3; D possibly corresponds to TRBD1 (6 bases). V lost 5 bases and J 6 bases, leaving 15 bases between the germline ends. Germline V gives CDR1 MNHEY, CDR2 SMNVEV (reference sequence). This CDR3 is 14 amino acids long. CDR3 in amino acids: CASSPRGDSDTQYF. Written as DNA, the CDR3 is TGTGCCAGCAGTCCCAGGGGCGATAGTGATACGCAGTATTTT.